The clone carrying this T cell receptor (beta chain) is medium-sized (0.01 to 0.1%). The target antigen is unknown. The treatment was: randomized to nivolumab then ipilimumab (arm A) or the reverse (arm B). The data belong to a study of sequential checkpoint blockade in melanoma. Across the whole study: Each arm's sequence ended with maintenance nivolumab. Matched biopsies came pretreatment and at week 13 for some 21 patients.

General study results and limits: Tumor T-cell fraction and clonality correlated with PD-L1 and CD8+ counts.

The CDR3 has 15 amino acids. The V gene's germline CDR1 is SGHNT and CDR2 YENEEA. Between the trimmed V and J ends, which lost 5 bases and 4 bases, there was a span of 18 bases. Sequencing was performed with immunoSEQ multiplex PCR; in TCRdb, only in-frame clones are kept and a portion is missing. The table lists approximately 4,000 clones, less than 30% of them singletons. The TCR originated in a human donor with melanoma. The rearrangement joins TRBV11-3 to TRBJ2-7; possible D gene TRBD1, 5 bases. The material sequenced was tumor tissue (inferred from file names), taken from a patient given nivolumab and ipilimumab in sequence. The CDR3 bases are TGTGCCAGCAGCCAAGTAAGTACAGGAGCATACGAGCAGTACTTC. This codes for CASSQVSTGAYEQYF.